Here is one T cell receptor beta chain with its context. Its target is unknown. Germline CDR1 and CDR2: MNHNY and SVGAGI (reference sequence). The CDR3 is made up of 14 amino acids. Trimming shortened V by 6 bases and J by 0 bases, and 12 bases separated the two germline ends. The entry originates in a study of shared clonotypes between healthy human individuals. Whole-study findings and limits: Clonotypes not shared had lower generation probabilities than those common to all four donors. In a handful of donors, about 5% of naive CD4 clonotypes appeared in common.

Profiling relied on immunoSEQ multiplex PCR, and the TCRdb table lists in-frame clones only, not all of them. The sample contains about 610,000 clones, roughly 95% of which appear only once. CD45RO-negative cells were positively selected for CCR7, leaving out terminally differentiated effector memory CD45RA+ cells. The chain joins TRBV6-6 to TRBJ2-7, with a tentative D call TRBD1 (6 bases). Sequenced sample: naive CD8+ T cells sorted from blood. This receptor was obtained from a woman in her twenties or thirties in good health. The CDR3 coding sequence is TGTGCCAGCAGCGGACAGTTCAGCTCCTACGAGCAGTACTTC. It is translated as CASSGQFSSYEQYF.